This T cell receptor beta chain was profiled in a study of blood T cells in healthy people across ages. Study findings and constraints: Observed TCR beta diversity showed a strong correlation with the percentage of naive T cells as measured by flow cytometry.

Sample-barcoded 5' priming and a J-beta primer mix drove a second PCR of 7 to 11 cycles. Each single sample gave us at least 2.5 million CDR3-containing paired-end reads. TCRdb used MiXCR to reprocess the 5' RACE reads, holding one entry per CDR3 protein. In the table there are approximately 1,000,000 distinct CDR3 sequences, under 40% of which are singletons. Donors were systemically healthy Caucasian individuals from Russia aged roughly 6 to 100 years. Per-sample yields of isolated PBMCs were at least 6 million. A note on this clonotype: Its antigen is undetermined.

This receptor was identified in a man younger than 35 in good health. The sequenced sample was blood.

The CDR3 DNA follows: TGTGCCAGCTCCCCGGGACTAACACCCAACAATGAGCAGTTCTTC. Translation gives CASSPGLTPNNEQFF. The gene calls are TRBV12-3 or TRBV12-4 and TRBJ2-1; 7 bases are shared with TRBD2. V lost 8 bases to trimming and J lost 5 bases; unmatched junction nucleotides: 12. This CDR3 has 15 residues.